The 25 T cell receptor beta chains reported below all come from one sample, sequenced in a study of OX40 agonist ivuxolimab in advanced cancers. Only in-frame clones appear in the TCRdb table, and some are missing; sequencing was by immunoSEQ multiplex PCR. The sample contains 65,000 to 90,000 clones, about nine tenths of which appear only once. The sample was CD4+ or CD8+ T cells sorted from blood, taken in a trial of the OX40 agonist ivuxolimab. These receptors were obtained from an adult with an advanced solid tumor such as melanoma, head and neck, liver or kidney cancer.

The chain recombines TRBV15 with TRBJ2-1; TRBD1 might be the D (6 bases). Per the germline V gene, CDR1 is LNHNV and CDR2 is YYDKDF (reference sequence). This CDR3 contains 13 residues. Trimming removed 3 bases at V and 7 bases at J, with 10 bases between. The CDR3 bases are TGTGCCACCAGCAGGACAAGGGGGAATGAGCAGTTCTTC. Encoded protein: CATSRTRGNEQFF.

The chain couples TRBV6-6 to TRBJ2-7; D is possibly TRBD2 (6 bases). CDR1 and CDR2 from the germline V gene are MNHNY and SVGAGI (reference sequence). CDR3 length: 13 amino acids. The germline V and J ends were trimmed by 2 bases and 6 bases, with 11 bases remaining between them. The CDR3 is CASSYTGLSEQYF. As DNA, the CDR3 is TGTGCCAGCAGTTACACTGGACTATCCGAGCAGTACTTC.

The chain employs TRBV11-2 and TRBJ2-1; the D gene is possibly TRBD1 (8 bases). The germline V and J ends were trimmed by 7 bases and 10 bases, with 17 bases remaining between them. Germline V gene data show CDR1 as SGHAT and CDR2 as FQNNGV. The CDR3 has 13 residues. CDR3: CASTRTGRDEQFF. CDR3 nucleotides: TGTGCCAGCACCCGGACAGGGAGGGACGAGCAGTTCTTC.

The chain combines TRBV19 with TRBJ1-2, with no clear D. Germline V gene data show CDR1 as LNHDA and CDR2 as SQIVND (reference sequence). The CDR3 sequence is 18 residues long. The V and J ends lost 0 bases and 4 bases respectively, with 21 bases between them. The CDR3 spells CASSIDLEARDKSYGYTF. DNA of the CDR3: TGTGCCAGTAGTATAGATTTGGAGGCAAGGGATAAAAGCTATGGCTACACCTTC.

The CDR3 reads CASRTAFGPENEQYF. The CDR3 bases are TGTGCCAGCAGGACCGCCTTTGGCCCCGAAAACGAGCAGTACTTC. V and J are TRBV6-6 and TRBJ2-7; D not certain. Germline V gene sequence: CDR1 MNHNY, CDR2 SVGAGI (reference sequence). This CDR3 contains 15 residues. The V gene lost 6 bases and the J gene lost 5 bases, with 20 bases spanning the gap.

This CDR3 reads CASSENGLSYEQYF. Written as DNA, the CDR3 is TGTGCCAGCAGTGAAAATGGTCTCTCCTACGAGCAGTACTTC. The chain recombines TRBV27 with TRBJ2-7; D is uncertain. The CDR3 has 14 amino acids. V was cut by 5 bases and J by 0 bases, with 11 bases left in between. The germline gives CDR1 MNHEY, CDR2 SMNVEV (reference sequence).

CDR3 nucleotides: TGTGCCAGCAGTTTATCGTCGAGGGGCGTAGATGGCTACACCTTC. This codes for CASSLSSRGVDGYTF. V gene TRBV27 combines with J gene TRBJ1-2, with a weak D call TRBD1 (5 bases). Trimming removed 0 bases at V and 6 bases at J, with 14 bases between. CDR3 size: 15 residues. The germline CDR1 and CDR2 sequences are MNHEY and SMNVEV (reference sequence).

The chain links TRBV19 to TRBJ1-1; no clear D gene. Between the trimmed V and J ends, which lost 2 bases and 1 base, there was a span of 2 bases. The germline V gene encodes CDR1 LNHDA and CDR2 SQIVND (reference sequence). The CDR3 has 12 amino acids. The CDR3 sequence: CASSITNTEAFF. The CDR3 DNA reads TGTGCCAGTAGTATAACGAACACTGAAGCTTTCTTT.

Only one count was recorded for this clone. The V and J genes are TRBV27 and TRBJ2-7; D is perhaps TRBD1 (6 bases). CDR3 length: 16 amino acids. CDR1 is MNHEY, CDR2 SMNVEV, per germline (reference sequence). Between the trimmed V and J ends, which lost 3 bases and 4 bases, there was a span of 19 bases. CDR3 nucleotide sequence: TGTGCCAGCAGTTTGTCGGCAGGTCAAGGGGGTTACGAGCAGTACTTC. Protein: CASSLSAGQGGYEQYF.

This rearrangement joins TRBV14 to TRBJ1-3, with D maybe TRBD1 (5 bases). The CDR3 runs to 17 residues. V was clipped by 1 base and J by 0 bases, with 13 bases between them. Germline V gene data show CDR1 as SGHDN and CDR2 as FVKESK. CDR3 amino acids: CASSQVGGSHSGNTIYF. In DNA, the CDR3 is TGTGCCAGCAGCCAAGTCGGGGGGTCCCACTCTGGAAACACCATATATTTT. The entire variable domain, with the rest obtained from reference TRBV14 and TRBJ1-3, is as follows: EAGVTQFPSHSVIEKGQTVTLRCDPISGHDNLYWYRRVMGKEIKFLLHFVKESKQDESGMPNNRFLAERTGGTYSTLKVQPAELEDSGVYFCASSQVGGSHSGNTIYFGEGSWLTVV.

CDR3 protein: CASSSHSEDSTDTQYF. CDR3 sequence (DNA): TGTGCCAGCAGCTCTCACAGCGAGGATAGCACAGATACGCAGTATTTT. The chain has TRBV5-6 and TRBJ2-3; D is unresolved. Germline V gene lookup returns CDR1 SGHDT and CDR2 YYEEEE. With 3 bases removed from V and 0 bases from J, the gap between germline ends came to 14 bases. This CDR3 region has 16 residues.

This clone was seen just once. The CDR3, as DNA: TGTGCCAGCAGCGTAGGAACTAGCGGGACTTATGAGCAGTTCTTC. This codes for CASSVGTSGTYEQFF. This chain links TRBV9 with TRBJ2-1, with 10 nucleotides matching TRBD2. The V gene's germline CDR1 is SGDLS and CDR2 YYNGEE. V lost 0 bases, J lost 8 bases, and 5 bases stayed unmatched. The CDR3 sequence is 15 residues long.

The chain recombines TRBV6-1 with TRBJ1-5; D remains unclear. CDR3 length: 14 amino acids. V was shortened by 2 bases and J by 2 bases, with 7 bases between the two germline ends. Germline V gene data show CDR1 as MNHNS and CDR2 as SASEGT. The CDR3 DNA sequence: TGTGCCAGCAGTGAAAATCCGGGCAATCAGCCCCAGCATTTT. Translating gives CASSENPGNQPQHF.

The chain uses TRBV7-7 and TRBJ2-3, with D possibly matching TRBD1 (6 bases). This CDR3 has 15 residues. The V gene's germline CDR1 is SSHAT and CDR2 FNYEAQ (reference sequence). Deletions cut 5 bases from V and 2 bases from J, with 14 bases between. Here the CDR3 reads CASSPDRSNTDTQYF. CDR3 sequence (DNA): TGTGCCAGCAGCCCCGACAGGAGCAACACAGATACGCAGTATTTT.

This chain links TRBV30 with TRBJ2-7; no firm D call. V lost 1 base and J 1 base, leaving 11 bases between the germline ends. Germline V lookup: CDR1 GTSNPN, CDR2 SVGIG (reference sequence). This CDR3 spans 14 amino acids. CDR3 DNA sequence: TGTGCCTGGAGTGGGCCCTCGGTGTCCTACGAGCAGTACTTC. It is translated as CAWSGPSVSYEQYF.

The gene calls are TRBV4-1 and TRBJ2-7, with 7 bases fitting TRBD2. This CDR3 has 18 residues. Germline V gene data show CDR1 as MGHRA and CDR2 as YSYEKL. V lost 1 base to trimming and J lost 1 base; unmatched junction nucleotides: 13. The CDR3 reads CASSQVYGSGAGSYEQYF. The CDR3 region has the DNA TGCGCCAGCAGCCAAGTTTATGGGTCAGGAGCGGGATCCTACGAGCAGTACTTC.

The chain uses TRBV6-5 and TRBJ1-2; no definite D call. The V end lost 2 bases, the J end lost 6 bases, and 4 bases lay between the germline ends. The length of the CDR3 is 11 residues. From germline, CDR1 is MNHEY and CDR2 SVGAGI. The CDR3 loop reads CASSYGDGYTF. CDR3 in DNA: TGTGCCAGCAGTTACGGGGATGGCTACACCTTC.

The rearrangement joins TRBV27 to TRBJ2-2; D call uncertain. Germline CDR1 MNHEY, CDR2 SMNVEV (reference sequence). The length of the CDR3 is 13 residues. V was pared by 6 bases and J by 5 bases, with 10 bases between. CDR3 region: CASSVWPTGELFF. The CDR3 DNA reads TGTGCCAGCAGCGTCTGGCCTACCGGGGAGCTGTTTTTT.

In its sample, this clone was seen once. The chain couples TRBV18 to TRBJ1-1; D is undetermined. V shed 0 bases and J shed 11 bases, with 10 bases lying between them. This CDR3 is built from 12 residues. From germline, CDR1 is KGHSH and CDR2 LQKENI. The CDR3 sequence: CASSPPDFTAFF. The DNA of the CDR3 is TGTGCCAGCTCACCACCGGATTTCACCGCTTTCTTT.

V usage is TRBV2 and J usage is TRBJ2-1; 7 nucleotides align to TRBD2. CDR3 length equals 12 residues. The V and J ends lost 6 bases and 9 bases, in that order; junction bases with no gene match: 5. Germline CDR1 SNHLY, CDR2 FYNNEI. CDR3: CASSGLVTEQFF. The CDR3 nucleotides read TGTGCCAGCAGCGGACTAGTCACTGAGCAGTTCTTC. Full variable domain (missing parts from reference TRBV2 and TRBJ2-1): EPEVTQTPSHQVTQMGQEVILRCVPISNHLYFYWYRQILGQKVEFLVSFYNNEISEKSEIFDDQFSVERPDGSNFTLKIRSTKLEDSAMYFCASSGLVTEQFFGPGTRLTVL.

The chain links TRBV15 to TRBJ2-5; no reliable D call. Germline V gives CDR1 LNHNV, CDR2 YYDKDF (reference sequence). CDR3 length: 12 amino acids. V was shortened by 5 bases and J by 8 bases, with 12 bases between the two germline ends. CDR3 protein: CATSSLATTQYF. DNA of the CDR3: TGTGCCACCAGCTCCCTGGCGACTACCCAGTACTTC. The full variable domain, rest sourced from reference TRBV15 and TRBJ2-5, is DAMVIQNPRYQVTQFGKPVTLSCSQTLNHNVMYWYQQKSSQAPKLLFHYYDKDFNNEADTPDNFQSRRPNTSFCFLDIRSPGLGDTAMYLCATSSLATTQYFGPGTRLLVL.

The chain has TRBV7-3 and TRBJ2-3; unclear D gene. The germline V gene encodes CDR1 SGHTA and CDR2 FQGTGA. V lost 2 bases and J 2 bases, leaving 8 bases between the germline ends. The CDR3 extends over 14 amino acids. This CDR3 reads CASSLGLATDTQYF. CDR3 DNA: TGTGCCAGCAGCTTAGGTTTAGCCACAGATACGCAGTATTTT.

The chain joins TRBV19 to TRBJ1-5; D is undetermined. Trimming stripped 0 bases from V and 7 bases from J, with 7 bases between. This CDR3 has 13 amino acids. CDR1 is LNHDA and CDR2 is SQIVND in the germline V gene (reference sequence). Here the CDR3 DNA reads TGTGCCAGTAGTATAGATCATTGGCAGCCCCAGCATTTT. This codes for CASSIDHWQPQHF.

V is TRBV19 and J is TRBJ2-2; D perhaps matches TRBD2 (5 bases). This CDR3 is 13 amino acids long. V was trimmed by 3 bases and J by 8 bases, leaving 10 bases between them. Germline V CDR1 and CDR2: LNHDA, SQIVND (reference sequence). This chain's CDR3 is CASSISPGGELFF. The CDR3 nucleotides read TGTGCCAGTAGTATCTCCCCGGGAGGGGAGCTGTTTTTT.

V is TRBV5-1 and J is TRBJ2-5; 7 bases agree with TRBD1. This CDR3 is built from 15 residues. V was clipped by 3 bases and J by 5 bases; unmatched bases: 10. CDR1 and CDR2 from the germline V gene are SGHRS and YFSETQ. CDR3 nucleotide sequence: TGCGCCAGCAGCTCGGACAGGCAAATCGGGGAGACCCAGTACTTC. Protein sequence: CASSSDRQIGETQYF.